Here is one T cell receptor beta chain with its context. Its specificity is not known. V was cut by 2 bases and J by 4 bases, with 8 bases left in between. In germline, CDR1 is SGHVS, CDR2 FNYEAQ. This CDR3 spans 13 amino acids. These data come from a study of identifying expanded T cells in peripheral blood. Broader study findings: Over around two and four weeks, about 17 and 20 clones changed, versus 1.2 between replicates. Across healthy donors, higher total template counts meant significantly greater roughly 2-week count variance.

Repertoires were generated with immunoSEQ multiplex PCR, while TCRdb's copy carries only in-frame clones and drops some. Of about 82,000 clones listed, around 90% are singletons. J is TRBJ2-5 and V is TRBV7-6; possibly TRBD2 for D (5 bases). The receptor was isolated from a person aged 18-70 years in good health. Input material: blood. The CDR3 sequence: CASSLRGRETQYF. CDR3 in DNA: TGTGCCAGCAGCTTAAGAGGGCGAGAGACCCAGTACTTC.